One and the same sample provided the 22 T cell receptor beta chains below, sequenced in a study of T cell changes during pregnancy in multiple sclerosis. Here immunoSEQ multiplex PCR was the method, and the copy in TCRdb shows in-frame clones only, minus some. The table lists about 69,000 clones, 85% to 95% of them singletons. This sample comprised peripheral blood, obtained in the third trimester of pregnancy. Receptor source: a female donor in good health, enrolled as a control in a pregnancy study.

The table lists this clone with a few counts. The chain uses TRBV5-1 and TRBJ2-2, with 8 bases identical to TRBD1. J was trimmed by 2 bases and V by 4 bases; bases with no gene match: 7. The CDR3 runs to 16 residues. Per germline, CDR1 SGHRS and CDR2 YFSETQ. In DNA form, the CDR3 reads TGCGCCAGCAGCCAAAATGGACAGGGAAACACCGGGGAGCTGTTTTTT. This translates into CASSQNGQGNTGELFF.

The V gene is TRBV18, the J gene TRBJ2-4; D gene unclear. The CDR3 runs 14 residues. The V gene's germline CDR1 is KGHSH and CDR2 LQKENI. The V and J ends lost 2 bases and 1 base respectively, with 6 bases between them. The CDR3 bases are TGTGCCAGCTCACCAGGGCAGGCCAAAAACATTCAGTACTTC. Translation gives CASSPGQAKNIQYF.

Only a few counts were recorded for this clone. V and J are TRBV7-8 and TRBJ1-1; D not certain. The V gene lost 5 bases and the J gene lost 7 bases, with 8 bases spanning the gap. This CDR3 region has 11 residues. CDR1 is SGHVS, CDR2 FQNEAQ, per germline. The CDR3 region is CASSQRVEAFF. As DNA, the CDR3 is TGTGCCAGCAGCCAACGGGTTGAAGCTTTCTTT.

The chain recombines TRBV10-3 with TRBJ1-2, with D tentatively TRBD1 (5 bases). Germline V CDR1 and CDR2: ENHRY, SYGVKD. Deletions cut 0 bases from V and 4 bases from J, with 9 bases between. The CDR3 sequence is 14 residues long. This CDR3 is CAISESDRSYGYTF. The CDR3 DNA follows: TGTGCCATCAGTGAGTCAGACAGATCCTATGGCTACACCTTC.

The chain employs TRBV27 and TRBJ2-1; 8 bases fit TRBD2. The CDR3 has 15 amino acids. Germline CDR1 MNHEY, CDR2 SMNVEV (reference sequence). The junction had 5 bases not matched to a gene; V was cut back by 1 base and J by 6 bases. The CDR3 DNA sequence: TGTGCCAGCAGTTTATTTGCGGGGGGCGCCAATGAGCAGTTCTTC. It encodes CASSLFAGGANEQFF.

The chain links TRBV5-4 to TRBJ2-5; the match to TRBD1 covers 7 bases. The CDR3 is 15 residues long. The germline V gene encodes CDR1 SGHNT and CDR2 YYREEE (reference sequence). Trimming removed 3 bases from V and 0 bases from J; junction bases left unmatched: 5. CDR3 in amino acids: CASSSQQGNQETQYF. The CDR3 nucleotides are TGTGCCAGCAGCTCACAACAGGGGAACCAAGAGACCCAGTACTTC.

The rearrangement uses TRBV5-4 and TRBJ2-5; 13 bases map to TRBD2. V lost 4 bases, J lost 5 bases, and 8 bases stayed unmatched. The CDR3 consists of 16 residues. Germline V lookup: CDR1 SGHNT, CDR2 YYREEE (reference sequence). This CDR3 reads CASSPGLAGAGETQYF. CDR3 nucleotide sequence: TGTGCCAGCAGCCCCGGACTAGCGGGGGCAGGGGAGACCCAGTACTTC.

The CDR3 loop is CASGTPLEQYF. Here the CDR3 DNA reads TGTGCCAGTGGGACTCCCCTCGAGCAGTACTTC. The chain is built from TRBV19 and TRBJ2-7; tentatively, D is TRBD2 (6 bases). Germline lookup yields CDR1 LNHDA and CDR2 SQIVND (reference sequence). The germline V and J ends were trimmed by 8 bases and 6 bases, with 11 bases remaining between them. This CDR3 comprises 11 residues.

The CDR3 spells CASSLSPGQGQNTEAFF. The CDR3 region has the DNA TGTGCCAGTAGTCTCTCTCCGGGACAGGGGCAGAACACTGAAGCTTTCTTT. The rearrangement joins TRBV19 to TRBJ1-1; 10 nucleotides line up with TRBD1. Trimming at V came to 5 bases and at J to 1 base, leaving 10 bases not matched to a gene. Germline lookup yields CDR1 LNHDA and CDR2 SQIVND (reference sequence). This CDR3 has 17 residues.

The chain joins TRBV5-3 to TRBJ2-3, with 8 bases that match TRBD2. TRBV5-3 is given ORF status, its function remaining uncertain. The CDR3 sequence is 15 residues long. With V trimmed by 4 bases and J by 2 bases, 6 bases remained unmatched. CDR3 sequence reads: CARSPPGGATDTQYF. CDR3 sequence (DNA): TGTGCCAGAAGCCCCCCCGGGGGGGCCACAGATACGCAGTATTTT.

The chain combines TRBV7-8 with TRBJ2-1; D not certain. Trimming removed 2 bases from V and 5 bases from J, with 7 bases in between. Germline V gives CDR1 SGHVS, CDR2 FQNEAQ. The CDR3 length is 13 residues. CDR3: CASSLRLNNEQFF. The CDR3 coding sequence is TGTGCCAGCAGCTTAAGACTCAACAATGAGCAGTTCTTC.

The genes are TRBV19 and TRBJ2-1; 15 bases are shared with TRBD2. With V trimmed by 8 bases and J by 0 bases, 11 bases remained unmatched. The CDR3 covers 19 residues. The germline V gene has CDR1 LNHDA and CDR2 SQIVND (reference sequence). In DNA form, the CDR3 reads TGTGCCAGTCGAAGCGGAGGGACTAGCGGGAGGACCTCCTACAATGAGCAGTTCTTC. This sequence encodes CASRSGGTSGRTSYNEQFF.

V and J are TRBV2 and TRBJ1-2, with 10 bases aligning to TRBD1. CDR3 length: 17 residues. J gave up 4 bases and V 3 bases, and 11 bases lay outside the gene matches. In germline, CDR1 is SNHLY, CDR2 FYNNEI. The CDR3: CASSDRQGAFPRYGYTF. CDR3 in DNA: TGTGCCAGCAGTGATCGACAGGGGGCATTTCCTCGCTATGGCTACACCTTC.

The chain joins TRBV5-1 to TRBJ2-5, with 8 bases identical to TRBD1. In germline, CDR1 is SGHRS, CDR2 YFSETQ. The CDR3 covers 15 residues. The V and J ends lost 3 bases and 4 bases, in that order; junction bases with no gene match: 8. The CDR3 bases are TGCGCCAGCAGCTGGGGACAGGCGGGAAGAGAGACCCAGTACTTC. Translation gives CASSWGQAGRETQYF.

The chain joins TRBV7-9 to TRBJ2-1, with a weak D call TRBD1 (5 bases). Germline CDR1 and CDR2: SEHNR and FQNEAQ (reference sequence). There are 11 residues in the CDR3. V was pared by 5 bases and J by 10 bases, with 9 bases between. CDR3 DNA sequence: TGTGCCAGCAGCCTGCAGGGAGAGCAGTTCTTC. Translating it yields CASSLQGEQFF.

The chain links TRBV2 to TRBJ2-7; 8 bases are shared with TRBD2. Germline trimming cut 6 bases from V and 8 bases from J; bases unmatched to any gene: 6. The CDR3 is 12 residues long. Germline-derived CDR1 and CDR2 are SNHLY and FYNNEI. This chain's CDR3 is CASSYSGGKQYF. The DNA for the CDR3 is TGTGCCAGCAGCTATTCGGGGGGGAAGCAGTACTTC.

The rearrangement links TRBV5-5 to TRBJ2-3, with a weak D call TRBD2 (6 bases). CDR1 is SGHKS and CDR2 is YYEKEE in the germline V gene (reference sequence). Trimming cost V 4 bases and J 5 bases, with 20 bases left between them. The CDR3 runs 16 residues. The CDR3 sequence: CASSRRFLQAGDTQYF. The CDR3 DNA sequence: TGTGCCAGCAGCCGTAGATTTCTCCAAGCGGGAGATACGCAGTATTTT. The complete variable domain, with remaining parts taken from reference TRBV5-5 and TRBJ2-3, reads DAGVTQSPTHLIKTRGQQVTLRCSPISGHKSVSWYQQVLGQGPQFIFQYYEKEERGRGNFPDRFSARQFPNYSSELNVNALLLGDSALYLCASSRRFLQAGDTQYFGPGTRLTVL.

The gene calls are TRBV13 and TRBJ2-3; a possible D gene is TRBD2 (6 bases). CDR1 and CDR2 (germline): PRHDT, FYEKMQ (reference sequence). Trimming pared 5 bases from V and 2 bases from J, leaving 14 bases between. The CDR3 runs to 15 residues. CDR3 loop: CASSESAGYTDTQYF. DNA for the CDR3: TGTGCCAGCAGCGAGTCCGCGGGGTACACAGATACGCAGTATTTT.

V usage is TRBV11-1 and J usage is TRBJ1-2; D may be TRBD1 (5 bases). There are 15 residues in the CDR3. Germline V CDR1 and CDR2: SGHAT, FQDESV (reference sequence). Trimming removed 3 bases at V and 3 bases at J, with 14 bases between. The CDR3 is CASSFGGTDYYGYTF. The CDR3 DNA reads TGTGCCAGCAGCTTCGGGGGAACGGACTACTATGGCTACACCTTC.

The chain has TRBV4-1 and TRBJ2-7; 7 bases are a match to TRBD1. Looked up from germline, CDR1 is MGHRA and CDR2 is YSYEKL. V lost 1 base and J lost 3; bases outside the gene matches: 6. The CDR3 has 15 residues. CDR3 residues: CASSQAGQQLYEQYF. In DNA form, the CDR3 reads TGCGCCAGCAGCCAAGCGGGACAGCAGCTCTACGAGCAGTACTTC.

This clone was recorded only once. The J gene is TRBJ2-7, the V gene TRBV7-9; possibly TRBD1 for D (6 bases). The CDR3 is made up of 12 amino acids. V shed 6 bases and J shed 3 bases, with 9 bases lying between them. Germline V lookup: CDR1 SEHNR, CDR2 FQNEAQ (reference sequence). This CDR3 reads CASSGGVYEQYF. In DNA form, the CDR3 reads TGTGCCAGCAGTGGGGGCGTCTACGAGCAGTACTTC.

This rearrangement joins TRBV5-1 to TRBJ1-2, with a weak D call TRBD1 (6 bases). This CDR3 comprises 12 residues. CDR1 and CDR2 (germline): SGHRS, YFSETQ. The V gene lost 5 bases and the J gene lost 2 bases, with 7 bases spanning the gap. The CDR3 loop reads CASSQGNYGYTF. The CDR3 DNA is TGCGCCAGCAGTCAGGGGAACTATGGCTACACCTTC.